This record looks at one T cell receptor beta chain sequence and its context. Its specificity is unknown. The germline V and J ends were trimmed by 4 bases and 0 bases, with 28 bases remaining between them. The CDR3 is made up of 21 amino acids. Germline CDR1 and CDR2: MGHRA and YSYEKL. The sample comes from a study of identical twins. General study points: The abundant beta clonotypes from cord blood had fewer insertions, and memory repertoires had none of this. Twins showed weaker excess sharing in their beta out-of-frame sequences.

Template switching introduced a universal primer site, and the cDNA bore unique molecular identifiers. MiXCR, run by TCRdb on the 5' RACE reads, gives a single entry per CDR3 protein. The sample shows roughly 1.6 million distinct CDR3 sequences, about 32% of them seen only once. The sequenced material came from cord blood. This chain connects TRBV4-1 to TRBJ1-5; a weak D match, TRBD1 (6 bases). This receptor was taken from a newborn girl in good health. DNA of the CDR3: TGCGCCAGCAGCCGAGATCCCTGGACAGTCGGCTACCCTTATAGCAATCAGCCCCAGCATTTT. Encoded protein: CASSRDPWTVGYPYSNQPQHF.